What follows is one T cell receptor (beta chain) and its context. This entry comes from a study of blood T cell repertoires in COVID-19. The V end lost 5 bases, the J end lost 0 bases, and 17 bases lay between the germline ends. This CDR3 has 16 residues. In germline, CDR1 is SGHTA, CDR2 FQGNSA. The protocol was immunoSEQ multiplex PCR, while the TCRdb copy is restricted to in-frame clones and leaves out a portion. The sample holds about 300,000 clones, around 90% seen once. The origin of this receptor is a woman in her 30s who had recovered from COVID-19. Material: PBMCs or T cells enriched from blood (not recorded which). V gene TRBV7-2 combines with J gene TRBJ2-7, with a possible D match to TRBD2 (6 bases). CDR3 nucleotides: TGTGCCAGCAGCCTTATCGGGACTCCTAGCTCCTACGAGCAGTACTTC. This gives the protein CASSLIGTPSSYEQYF.